This T cell receptor (beta chain) appears in the sequencing data of a study of blood T cells in healthy people across ages. With a J-beta primer mix and a sample-barcoded 5' primer, a second PCR ran 7 to 11 cycles. TCRdb processed the 5' RACE reads anew with MiXCR; each CDR3 protein has one entry. The table has about 1.5 million distinct CDR3 sequences, approximately 43% seen once. The germline V gene has CDR1 SQVTM and CDR2 ANQGSEA. The CDR3 is made up of 12 amino acids. Trimming removed 3 bases from V and 2 bases from J, with 7 bases in between. This receptor was taken from a woman younger than 35 in good health. The rearrangement links TRBV29-1 to TRBJ1-1, with D uncertain. Material for sequencing was blood. CDR3 nucleotide sequence: TGCAGCGTTGATAAGGCTAACACTGAAGCTTTCTTT. This sequence encodes CSVDKANTEAFF.